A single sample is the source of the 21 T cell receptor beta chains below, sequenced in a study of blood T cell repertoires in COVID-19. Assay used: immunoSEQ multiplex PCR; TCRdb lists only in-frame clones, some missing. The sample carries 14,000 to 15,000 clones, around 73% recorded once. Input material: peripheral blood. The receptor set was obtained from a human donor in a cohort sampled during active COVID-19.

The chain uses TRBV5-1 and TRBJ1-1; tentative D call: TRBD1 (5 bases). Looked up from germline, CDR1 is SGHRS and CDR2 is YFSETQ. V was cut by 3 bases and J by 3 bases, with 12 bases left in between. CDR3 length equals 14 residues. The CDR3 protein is CASSSGVSYTEAFF. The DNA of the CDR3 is TGCGCCAGCAGCTCGGGGGTGTCGTACACTGAAGCTTTCTTT.

The CDR3 DNA reads TGTGCCAGCAGCCCACTGGGACTGGTAACAGATACGCAGTATTTT. Protein: CASSPLGLVTDTQYF. The V gene is TRBV9, the J gene TRBJ2-3; D is perhaps TRBD2 (6 bases). Deletions cut 4 bases from V and 3 bases from J, with 15 bases between. The CDR3 contains 15 residues. The germline V gene has CDR1 SGDLS and CDR2 YYNGEE. The variable domain in full, with the rest retrieved from reference TRBV9 and TRBJ2-3, is DSGVTQTPKHLITATGQRVTLRCSPRSGDLSVYWYQQSLDQGLQFLIQYYNGEERAKGNILERFSAQQFPDLHSELNLSSLELGDSALYFCASSPLGLVTDTQYFGPGTRLTVL.

The DNA of the CDR3 is TGTGCCAGCAGCCCCGGGAGCGGGAGGGCCGGGTACGAGCAGTACTTC. Amino acids: CASSPGSGRAGYEQYF. The chain recombines TRBV7-2 with TRBJ2-7; TRBD2 aligns across 10 bases. The CDR3 length is 16 residues. V was clipped by 5 bases and J by 4 bases; unmatched bases: 11. The germline V gene has CDR1 SGHTA and CDR2 FQGNSA.

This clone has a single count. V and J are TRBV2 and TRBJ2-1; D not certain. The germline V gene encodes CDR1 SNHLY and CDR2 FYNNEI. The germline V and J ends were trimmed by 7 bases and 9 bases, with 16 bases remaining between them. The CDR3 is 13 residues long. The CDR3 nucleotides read TGTGCCAGCACCCCCTCCAGGTTTTCTGAGCAGTTCTTC. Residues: CASTPSRFSEQFF.

The CDR3 nucleotides read TGTGCCACCAGTGACTCCCAATACTCAGGGGACAATGAGCAGTTCTTC. Translation: CATSDSQYSGDNEQFF. The genes are TRBV24-1 and TRBJ2-1; possible D gene TRBD1, 6 bases. Looked up from germline, CDR1 is KGHDR and CDR2 is SFDVKD. Trimming left V 4 bases short and J 5 bases short, with 17 bases between. The CDR3 has 16 residues.

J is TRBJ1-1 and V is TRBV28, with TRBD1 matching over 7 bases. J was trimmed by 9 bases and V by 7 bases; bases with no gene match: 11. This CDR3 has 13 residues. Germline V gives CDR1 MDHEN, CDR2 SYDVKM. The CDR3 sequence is CASTTGRGRKAFF. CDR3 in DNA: TGTGCCAGCACTACGGGTAGGGGGCGTAAAGCTTTCTTT.

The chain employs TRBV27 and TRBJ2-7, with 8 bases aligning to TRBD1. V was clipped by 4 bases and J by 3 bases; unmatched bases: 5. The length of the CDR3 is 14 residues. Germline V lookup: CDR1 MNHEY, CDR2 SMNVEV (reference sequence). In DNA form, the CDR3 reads TGTGCCAGCAGTTACCGGGACAGGTTCTACGAGCAGTACTTC. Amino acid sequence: CASSYRDRFYEQYF.

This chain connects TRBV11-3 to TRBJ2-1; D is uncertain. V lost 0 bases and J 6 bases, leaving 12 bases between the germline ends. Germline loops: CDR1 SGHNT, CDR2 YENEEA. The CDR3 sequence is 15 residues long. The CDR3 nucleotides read TGTGCCAGCAGCTTAGAATCGAGGATACTCAATGAGCAGTTCTTC. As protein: CASSLESRILNEQFF.

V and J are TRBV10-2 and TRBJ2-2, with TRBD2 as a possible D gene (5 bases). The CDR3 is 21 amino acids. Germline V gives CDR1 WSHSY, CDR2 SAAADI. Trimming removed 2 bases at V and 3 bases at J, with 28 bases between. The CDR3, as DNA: TGCGCCAGCAGTGAGAATTGGTCTTGGGGAACGCCGCGGGTGCACACCGGGGAGCTGTTTTTT. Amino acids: CASSENWSWGTPRVHTGELFF.

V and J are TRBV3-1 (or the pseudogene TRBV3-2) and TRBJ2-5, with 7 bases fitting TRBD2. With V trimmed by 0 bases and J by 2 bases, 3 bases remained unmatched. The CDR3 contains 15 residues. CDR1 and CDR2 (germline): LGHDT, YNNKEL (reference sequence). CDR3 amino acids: CASSQEGGWQETQYF. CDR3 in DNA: TGTGCCAGCAGCCAAGAGGGGGGGTGGCAAGAGACCCAGTACTTC.

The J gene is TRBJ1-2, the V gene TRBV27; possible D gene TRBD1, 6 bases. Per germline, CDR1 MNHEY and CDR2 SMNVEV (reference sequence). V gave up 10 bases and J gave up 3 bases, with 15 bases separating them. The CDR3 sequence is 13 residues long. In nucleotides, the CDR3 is TGTGCCACCAAACCCCAGGGGTACTATGGCTACACCTTC. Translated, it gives CATKPQGYYGYTF.

The CDR3 is CASNPGTGIGGYTF. CDR3 nucleotides: TGTGCCAGCAACCCCGGGACAGGGATCGGTGGCTACACCTTC. V and J are TRBV5-4 and TRBJ1-2; TRBD1 matches 9 bases. The CDR3 runs to 14 residues. The junction had 10 bases not matched to a gene; V was cut back by 6 bases and J by 7 bases. Germline V CDR1 and CDR2: SGHNT, YYREEE (reference sequence).

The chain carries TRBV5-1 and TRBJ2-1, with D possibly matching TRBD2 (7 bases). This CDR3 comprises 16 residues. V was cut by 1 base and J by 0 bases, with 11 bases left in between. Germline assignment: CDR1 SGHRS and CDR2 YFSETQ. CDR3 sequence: CASSLLGGRSYNEQFF. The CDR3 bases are TGCGCCAGCAGCTTGCTCGGGGGGCGCTCCTACAATGAGCAGTTCTTC.

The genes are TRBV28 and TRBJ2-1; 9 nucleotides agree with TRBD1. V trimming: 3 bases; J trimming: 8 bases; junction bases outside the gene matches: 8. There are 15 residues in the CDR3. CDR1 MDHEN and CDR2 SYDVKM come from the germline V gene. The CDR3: CASSLAGQGKDEQFF. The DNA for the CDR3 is TGTGCCAGCAGTTTGGCGGGACAGGGAAAAGATGAGCAGTTCTTC.

This chain's CDR3 is CASSPPGQINEKLFF. Written as DNA, the CDR3 is TGTGCCAGTAGTCCCCCGGGACAGATTAATGAAAAACTGTTTTTT. The chain joins TRBV19 to TRBJ1-4, with 7 bases matching TRBD1. V gave up 5 bases and J gave up 4 bases; unmatched junction bases: 7. Germline-derived CDR1 and CDR2 are LNHDA and SQIVND (reference sequence). The CDR3 totals 15 residues.

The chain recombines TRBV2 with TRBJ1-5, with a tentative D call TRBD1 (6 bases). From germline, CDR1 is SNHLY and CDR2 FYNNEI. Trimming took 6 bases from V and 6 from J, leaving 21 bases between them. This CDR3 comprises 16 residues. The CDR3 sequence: CASSEQGIGEAQPQHF. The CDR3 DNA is TGTGCCAGCAGCGAACAGGGTATAGGGGAGGCTCAGCCCCAGCATTTT.

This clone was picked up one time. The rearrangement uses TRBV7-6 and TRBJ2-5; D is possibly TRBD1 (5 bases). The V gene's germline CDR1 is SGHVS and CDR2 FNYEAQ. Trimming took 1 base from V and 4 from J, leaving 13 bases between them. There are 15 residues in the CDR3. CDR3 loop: CASSLEFGAGETQYF. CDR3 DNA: TGTGCCAGCAGCTTAGAATTTGGGGCCGGAGAGACCCAGTACTTC.

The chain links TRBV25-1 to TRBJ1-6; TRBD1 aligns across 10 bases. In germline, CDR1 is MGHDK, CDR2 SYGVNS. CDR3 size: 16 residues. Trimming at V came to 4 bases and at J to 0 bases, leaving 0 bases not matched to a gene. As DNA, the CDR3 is TGTGCCAGCAGTGGGACAGGGGGCTCCTATAATTCACCCCTCCACTTT. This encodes CASSGTGGSYNSPLHF.

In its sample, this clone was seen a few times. The CDR3 here is CASGDRAGYTF. CDR3 sequence (DNA): TGTGCCAGCGGGGACAGGGCTGGCTACACCTTC. The chain uses TRBV7-3 and TRBJ1-2; 9 bases agree with TRBD1. Trimming at V came to 8 bases and at J to 7 bases, leaving 2 bases not matched to a gene. The CDR3 contains 11 residues. CDR1 is SGHTA and CDR2 is FQGTGA in the germline V gene.

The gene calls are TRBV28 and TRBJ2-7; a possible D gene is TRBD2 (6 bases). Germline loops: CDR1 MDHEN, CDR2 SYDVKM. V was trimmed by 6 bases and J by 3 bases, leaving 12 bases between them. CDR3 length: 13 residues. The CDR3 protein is CASRMGLIYEQYF. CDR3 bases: TGTGCCAGCAGGATGGGACTCATCTACGAGCAGTACTTC.

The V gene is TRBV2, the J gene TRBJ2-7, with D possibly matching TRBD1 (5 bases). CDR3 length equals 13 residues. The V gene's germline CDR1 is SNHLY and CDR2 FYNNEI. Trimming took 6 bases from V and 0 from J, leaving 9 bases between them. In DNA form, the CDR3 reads TGTGCCAGCAGATACAGGAGCTCCTACGAGCAGTACTTC. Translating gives CASRYRSSYEQYF.